The present T cell receptor (beta chain) was sequenced within a study of OX40 agonist ivuxolimab in advanced cancers. In this sample, this clone turned up a few times. Generated by immunoSEQ multiplex PCR, the TCRdb table keeps only in-frame clones and is missing some. The sample yields tens of thousands of clones, 85% to 90% seen once. The CDR3 has 15 amino acids. Between the trimmed V and J ends, which lost 9 bases and 3 bases, there was a span of 18 bases. In germline, CDR1 is LNHDA, CDR2 SQIVND (reference sequence). The receptor's source is an adult with an advanced solid tumor such as melanoma, head and neck, liver or kidney cancer. The chain combines TRBV19 with TRBJ1-5; D may be TRBD1 (5 bases). The material was CD4+ or CD8+ T cells sorted from blood, obtained in a trial of the OX40 agonist ivuxolimab. The CDR3 DNA is TGTGCCAGCCGCGAGGGGACTCTCGTCAATCAGCCCCAGCATTTT. Translation: CASREGTLVNQPQHF.